Shown below are 20 T cell receptor beta chains from a single sample sequenced in a study of control samples from healthy donors and cancer patients (dated by TCRdb to the early 2020s). Library preparation employed the immunoSEQ multiplex PCR assay. As stored in TCRdb, this immuneACCESS dataset retains in-frame rearrangements with V and J assigned. A fraction of the clones does not appear; measured against another copy, unresolved V genes explain less than half of the discrepancy, and the remainder lacks a known reason. This sample holds some 89,000 clones; roughly 86% were observed only once. The ten largest clones represent around 20% of the sample. The sample consisted of blood. The source of these receptors is a young man in good health.

The CDR3 spells CASSEQVSNQPQHF. The CDR3 DNA reads as TGTGCCAGCAGTGAGCAGGTTAGCAATCAGCCCCAGCATTTT. The chain is built from TRBV6-1 and TRBJ1-5; D is ambiguous. Germline loops: CDR1 MNHNS, CDR2 SASEGT. V lost 3 bases to trimming and J lost 0 bases, with 6 bases between them. CDR3 length equals 14 residues.

This sequence joins TRBV5-1 and TRBJ2-1; D is uncertain. Germline-derived CDR1 and CDR2 are SGHRS and YFSETQ. This CDR3 spans 13 amino acids. The V end was cut by 0 bases, the J end by 10 bases, with 11 bases between. CDR3 residues: CASSLAPPQEQFF. The CDR3 DNA reads TGCGCCAGCAGCTTGGCCCCTCCTCAGGAGCAGTTCTTC.

The rearrangement uses TRBV4-1 and TRBJ1-6, with D uncertain. Deletions cut 2 bases from V and 7 bases from J, with 3 bases between. The length of the CDR3 is 12 residues. The V gene's germline CDR1 is MGHRA and CDR2 YSYEKL. The CDR3 bases are TGCGCCAGCAGCCAAATCAATTCACCCCTCCACTTT. This gives the protein CASSQINSPLHF.

V is TRBV2 and J is TRBJ2-2; 7 nucleotides align to TRBD1. V shed 2 bases and J 0 bases; nucleotides not matched to a gene: 6. Germline-derived CDR1 and CDR2 are SNHLY and FYNNEI. This CDR3 region has 17 residues. CDR3 region: CASSEFRDRSNTGELFF. The CDR3 bases are TGTGCCAGCAGTGAATTTCGGGACAGATCGAACACCGGGGAGCTGTTTTTT.

J is TRBJ2-5 and V is TRBV19; 10 bases map to TRBD1. This CDR3 contains 14 residues. CDR1 and CDR2 from the germline V gene are LNHDA and SQIVND (reference sequence). J lost 7 bases, V lost 5 bases, and 7 bases had no gene match. CDR3 amino acids: CASSYMRDRGTQYF. DNA of the CDR3: TGTGCCAGTAGTTATATGAGGGACAGGGGGACCCAGTACTTC.

The J gene is TRBJ1-6, the V gene TRBV5-3; D is possibly TRBD1 (5 bases). TRBV5-3 is flagged as an ORF with uncertain function. The CDR3 totals 14 residues. V was trimmed by 1 base and J by 8 bases, leaving 10 bases between them. The CDR3 reads CARSLSGRDSPLHF. For the CDR3, the DNA is TGTGCCAGAAGCTTGTCGGGACGTGATTCACCCCTCCACTTT.

The genes are TRBV5-6 and TRBJ1-2; D unresolved. Germline V gives CDR1 SGHDT, CDR2 YYEEEE. Trimming shortened V by 1 base and J by 8 bases, and 6 bases separated the two germline ends. The CDR3 loop spans 11 amino acids. The CDR3 protein is CASSLWAGYTF. CDR3 nucleotide sequence: TGTGCCAGCAGCTTGTGGGCCGGCTACACCTTC.

This chain links TRBV7-9 with TRBJ2-3; TRBD2 aligns across 16 bases. The CDR3 consists of 17 residues. The germline CDR1 and CDR2 sequences are SEHNR and FQNEAQ (reference sequence). Trimming cost V 0 bases and J 3 bases; bases outside gene matches: 0. The CDR3, as DNA: TGTGCCAGCAGCTTAGCGGGACTAGCGGGGGGGACAGATACGCAGTATTTT. This translates into CASSLAGLAGGTDTQYF.

The V and J genes are TRBV6-6 and TRBJ1-2, with TRBD1 identical over 7 bases. This CDR3 spans 12 amino acids. Germline lookup yields CDR1 MNHNY and CDR2 SVGAGI (reference sequence). V was pared by 10 bases and J by 6 bases, with 8 bases of the junction left unmatched. In DNA, the CDR3 is TGTGCCACATCGACAGGGTTGGATGGCTACACCTTC. Its translation: CATSTGLDGYTF.

This clone showed up just a few times. This rearrangement joins TRBV7-9 to TRBJ1-2, with 9 bases fitting TRBD1. Germline CDR1 and CDR2: SEHNR and FQNEAQ (reference sequence). The CDR3 length is 15 residues. V was clipped by 4 bases and J by 7 bases; unmatched bases: 10. The CDR3 protein is CASSSTGTGIGGYTF. The CDR3 bases are TGTGCCAGCAGCTCGACCGGGACAGGGATTGGTGGCTACACCTTC.

This chain connects TRBV9 to TRBJ1-2; a possible D gene is TRBD1 (6 bases). CDR3 length: 15 residues. V shed 4 bases and J shed 8 bases, with 21 bases lying between them. CDR1 is SGDLS and CDR2 is YYNGEE in the germline V gene. The CDR3 reads CASSTRTALLGGYTF. The CDR3 DNA follows: TGTGCCAGCAGCACCCGGACAGCGCTATTGGGGGGCTACACCTTC.

The gene calls are TRBV6-6 and TRBJ2-4, with TRBD2 as a possible D gene (7 bases). The CDR3 spans 16 residues. Germline CDR1 is MNHNY and CDR2 is SVGAGI (reference sequence). Between the trimmed V and J ends, which lost 7 bases and 1 base, there was a span of 17 bases. CDR3 nucleotides: TGTGCCAGCACCAAGGGAGGGGGGGCTGCCAAAAACATTCAGTACTTC. It yields the protein CASTKGGGAAKNIQYF.

This chain links TRBV30 with TRBJ1-1, with TRBD1 matching over 7 bases. The length of the CDR3 is 15 residues. Per the germline V gene, CDR1 is GTSNPN and CDR2 is SVGIG (reference sequence). With 0 bases clipped from V and 5 bases from J, the junction kept 9 bases outside the gene matches. The CDR3 sequence is CAWSVGTVEVTEAFF. Here the CDR3 DNA reads TGTGCCTGGAGTGTAGGGACAGTAGAGGTTACTGAAGCTTTCTTT.

The rearrangement uses TRBV3-1 (or the pseudogene TRBV3-2) and TRBJ2-5; 10 positions match TRBD2. The V segment lost 1 base and the J segment 4 bases; nucleotides outside the gene matches: 9. The CDR3 runs 17 residues. CDR1 is LGHDT and CDR2 is YNNKEL in the germline V gene (reference sequence). The CDR3 DNA is TGTGCCAGCAGCCAAGGGAGTTCCAGCGGGGGGGCAGAGACCCAGTACTTC. Translating gives CASSQGSSSGGAETQYF.

CDR3 DNA: TGTGCCAGCAGTGAAATCTGGGGCTACACAGATACGCAGTATTTT. Translated: CASSEIWGYTDTQYF. The chain recombines TRBV6-1 with TRBJ2-3, with a weak D call TRBD1 (5 bases). CDR1 and CDR2 from the germline V gene are MNHNS and SASEGT. This CDR3 has 15 amino acids. The V and J ends lost 2 bases and 2 bases respectively, with 11 bases between them.

This clone was observed a single time. The V and J genes are TRBV27 and TRBJ2-1, with 15 bases aligning to TRBD2. The germline gives CDR1 MNHEY, CDR2 SMNVEV (reference sequence). Trimming cost V 6 bases and J 9 bases; bases outside gene matches: 21. The CDR3 consists of 20 residues. CDR3 DNA: TGTGCCAGCAGCAAGTTTACTCCCTCTCCCGGGACTAGCGGGGGGCCTGAGCAGTTCTTC. Translated, it gives CASSKFTPSPGTSGGPEQFF.

This clone has only a few counts. The V and J genes are TRBV3-1 (or the pseudogene TRBV3-2) and TRBJ1-2; D gene unclear. CDR1 is LGHDT and CDR2 is YNNKEL in the germline V gene (reference sequence). V lost 0 bases, J lost 11 bases, and 7 bases lay in between. The CDR3 runs to 11 residues. The CDR3 nucleotides read TGTGCCAGCAGCCAAGATAGGAGGTACACCTTC. Residues: CASSQDRRYTF.

The rearrangement links TRBV6-5 to TRBJ1-1; TRBD1 matches 9 bases. The CDR3 contains 14 residues. V lost 10 bases, J lost 3 bases, and 9 bases stayed unmatched. Germline V CDR1 and CDR2: MNHEY, SVGAGI. The chain's CDR3 is CATRGQGVDTEAFF. The CDR3 DNA sequence: TGTGCCACCCGGGGACAGGGAGTCGACACTGAAGCTTTCTTT.

J is TRBJ1-5 and V is TRBV6-1, with D unresolved. Trimming removed 3 bases at V and 0 bases at J, with 12 bases between. Germline-derived CDR1 and CDR2 are MNHNS and SASEGT. The CDR3 loop spans 16 amino acids. The CDR3 here is CASSEVPGNSNQPQHF. As DNA, the CDR3 is TGTGCCAGCAGTGAGGTGCCGGGGAATAGCAATCAGCCCCAGCATTTT.

This clone was counted once. The chain has TRBV12-3 or TRBV12-4 and TRBJ2-5; the D is unclear. The CDR3 totals 12 residues. V lost 6 bases to trimming and J lost 1 base, with 6 bases between them. In DNA, the CDR3 is TGTGCCAGCAGGCGGACCCAAGAGACCCAGTACTTC. Translation: CASRRTQETQYF.